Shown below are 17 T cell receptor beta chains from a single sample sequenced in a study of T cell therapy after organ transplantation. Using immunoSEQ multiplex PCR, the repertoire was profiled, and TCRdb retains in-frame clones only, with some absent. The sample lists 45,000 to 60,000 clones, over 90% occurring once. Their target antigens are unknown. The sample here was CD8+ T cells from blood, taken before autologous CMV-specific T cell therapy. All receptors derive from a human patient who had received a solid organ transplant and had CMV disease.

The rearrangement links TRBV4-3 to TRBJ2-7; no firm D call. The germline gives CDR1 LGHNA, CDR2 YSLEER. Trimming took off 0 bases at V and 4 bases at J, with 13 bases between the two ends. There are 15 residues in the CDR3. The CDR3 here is CASSQDSVRAYEQYF. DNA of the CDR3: TGCGCCAGCAGCCAAGATTCCGTCCGCGCATACGAGCAGTACTTC.

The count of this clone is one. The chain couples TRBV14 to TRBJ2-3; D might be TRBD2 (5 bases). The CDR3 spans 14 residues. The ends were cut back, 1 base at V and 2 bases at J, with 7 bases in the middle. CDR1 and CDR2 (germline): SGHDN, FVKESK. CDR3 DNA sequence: TGTGCCAGCAGCCAAGTGGAGGACACAGATACGCAGTATTTT. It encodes CASSQVEDTDTQYF. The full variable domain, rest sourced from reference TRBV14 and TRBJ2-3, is EAGVTQFPSHSVIEKGQTVTLRCDPISGHDNLYWYRRVMGKEIKFLLHFVKESKQDESGMPNNRFLAERTGGTYSTLKVQPAELEDSGVYFCASSQVEDTDTQYFGPGTRLTVL.

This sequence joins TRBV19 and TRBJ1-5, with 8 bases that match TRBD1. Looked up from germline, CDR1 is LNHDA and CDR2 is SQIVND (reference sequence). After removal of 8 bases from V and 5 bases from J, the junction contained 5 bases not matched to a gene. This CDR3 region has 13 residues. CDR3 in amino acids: CASEQGGYQPQHF. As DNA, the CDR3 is TGTGCCAGTGAACAGGGGGGTTATCAGCCCCAGCATTTT.

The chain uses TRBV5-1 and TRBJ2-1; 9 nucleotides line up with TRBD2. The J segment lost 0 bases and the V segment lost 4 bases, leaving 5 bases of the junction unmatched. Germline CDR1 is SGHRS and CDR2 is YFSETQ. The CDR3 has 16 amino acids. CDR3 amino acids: CASSPRSGSSYNEQFF. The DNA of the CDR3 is TGCGCCAGCAGCCCACGTAGCGGGAGCTCCTACAATGAGCAGTTCTTC.

CDR3 sequence (DNA): TGTGCCAGCAGTGCCCTAGCGGGGGATGAGCAGTTCTTC. This codes for CASSALAGDEQFF. J is TRBJ2-1 and V is TRBV6-4, with TRBD2 matching 10 bases. Trimming at V came to 4 bases and at J to 8 bases, leaving 2 bases not matched to a gene. Per the germline V gene, CDR1 is MRHNA and CDR2 is SNTAGT. The CDR3 extends over 13 amino acids.

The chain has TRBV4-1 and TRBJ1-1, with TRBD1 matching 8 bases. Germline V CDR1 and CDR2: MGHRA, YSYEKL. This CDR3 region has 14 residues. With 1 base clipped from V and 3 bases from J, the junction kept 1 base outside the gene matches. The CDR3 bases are TGCGCCAGCAGCCAAGGACAGGGGTACACTGAAGCTTTCTTT. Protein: CASSQGQGYTEAFF.

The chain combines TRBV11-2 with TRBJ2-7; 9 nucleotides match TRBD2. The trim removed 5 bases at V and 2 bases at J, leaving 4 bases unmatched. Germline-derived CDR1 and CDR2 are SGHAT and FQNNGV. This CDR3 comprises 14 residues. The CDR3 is CASSESGGPYEQYF. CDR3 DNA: TGTGCCAGCAGCGAAAGCGGGGGGCCCTACGAGCAGTACTTC. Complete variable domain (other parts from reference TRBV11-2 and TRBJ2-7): EAGVAQSPRYKIIEKRQSVAFWCNPISGHATLYWYQQILGQGPKLLIQFQNNGVVDDSQLPKDRFSAERLKGVDSTLKIQPAKLEDSAVYLCASSESGGPYEQYFGPGTRLTVT.

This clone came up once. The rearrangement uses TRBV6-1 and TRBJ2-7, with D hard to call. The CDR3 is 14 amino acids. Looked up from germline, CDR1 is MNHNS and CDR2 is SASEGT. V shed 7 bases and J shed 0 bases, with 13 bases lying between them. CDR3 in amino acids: CASKEEGFSYEQYF. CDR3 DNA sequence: TGTGCCAGCAAAGAAGAAGGGTTCTCCTACGAGCAGTACTTC.

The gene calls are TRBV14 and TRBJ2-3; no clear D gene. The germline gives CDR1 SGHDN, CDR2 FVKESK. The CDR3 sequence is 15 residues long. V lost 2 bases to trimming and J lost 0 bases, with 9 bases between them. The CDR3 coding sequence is TGTGCCAGCAGCCAACTCTACAGCAGCACAGATACGCAGTATTTT. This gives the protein CASSQLYSSTDTQYF.

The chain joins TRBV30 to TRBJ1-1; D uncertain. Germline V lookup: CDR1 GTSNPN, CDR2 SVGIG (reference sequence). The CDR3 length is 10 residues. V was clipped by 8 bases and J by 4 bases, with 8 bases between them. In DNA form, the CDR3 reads TGTGCCGAAATAGGCACTGAAGCTTTCTTT. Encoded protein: CAEIGTEAFF.

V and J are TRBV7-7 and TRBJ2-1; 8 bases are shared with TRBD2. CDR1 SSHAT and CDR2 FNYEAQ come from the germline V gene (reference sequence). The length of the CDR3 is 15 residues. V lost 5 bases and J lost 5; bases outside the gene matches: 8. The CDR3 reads CASSVTSGADNEQFF. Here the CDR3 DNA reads TGTGCCAGCAGCGTTACTAGCGGCGCGGACAATGAGCAGTTCTTC.

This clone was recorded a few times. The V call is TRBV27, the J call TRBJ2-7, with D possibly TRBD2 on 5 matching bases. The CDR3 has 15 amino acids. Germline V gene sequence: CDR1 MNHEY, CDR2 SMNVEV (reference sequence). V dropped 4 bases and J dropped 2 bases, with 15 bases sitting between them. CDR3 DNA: TGTGCCAGCAGTTGGCAAGGGAGCAGAACCTACGAGCAGTACTTC. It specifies CASSWQGSRTYEQYF.

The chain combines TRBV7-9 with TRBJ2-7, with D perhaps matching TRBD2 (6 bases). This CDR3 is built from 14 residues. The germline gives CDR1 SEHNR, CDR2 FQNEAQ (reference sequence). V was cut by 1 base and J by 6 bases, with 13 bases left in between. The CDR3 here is CASSLGAEGFEQYF. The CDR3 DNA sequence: TGTGCCAGCAGCTTAGGAGCGGAGGGGTTCGAGCAGTACTTC.

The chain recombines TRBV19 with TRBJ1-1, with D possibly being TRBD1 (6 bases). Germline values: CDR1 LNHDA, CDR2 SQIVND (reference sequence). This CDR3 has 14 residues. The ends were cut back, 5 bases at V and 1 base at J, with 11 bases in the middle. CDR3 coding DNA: TGTGCCAGTAGTGGGGGCAGGGGGAACACTGAAGCTTTCTTT. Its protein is CASSGGRGNTEAFF.

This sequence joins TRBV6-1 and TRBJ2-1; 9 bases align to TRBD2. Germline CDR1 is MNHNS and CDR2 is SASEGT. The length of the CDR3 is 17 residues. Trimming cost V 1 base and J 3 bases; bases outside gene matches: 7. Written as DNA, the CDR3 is TGTGCCAGCAGTGAAGTTTGGCGGGAGGGTTACTACAATGAGCAGTTCTTC. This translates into CASSEVWREGYYNEQFF.

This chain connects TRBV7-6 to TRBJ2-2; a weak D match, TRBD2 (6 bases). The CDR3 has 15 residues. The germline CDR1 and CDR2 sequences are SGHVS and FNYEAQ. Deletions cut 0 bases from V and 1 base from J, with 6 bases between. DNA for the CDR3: TGTGCCAGCAGCTTAGCGGGAGGGAACACCGGGGAGCTGTTTTTT. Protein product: CASSLAGGNTGELFF.

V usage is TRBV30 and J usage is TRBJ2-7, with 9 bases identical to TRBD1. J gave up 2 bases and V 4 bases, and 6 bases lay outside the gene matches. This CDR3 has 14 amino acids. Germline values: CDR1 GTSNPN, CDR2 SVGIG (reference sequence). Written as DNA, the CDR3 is TGTGCCTGGAATGGACAGGGGTTCCCCTACGAGCAGTACTTC. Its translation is CAWNGQGFPYEQYF.